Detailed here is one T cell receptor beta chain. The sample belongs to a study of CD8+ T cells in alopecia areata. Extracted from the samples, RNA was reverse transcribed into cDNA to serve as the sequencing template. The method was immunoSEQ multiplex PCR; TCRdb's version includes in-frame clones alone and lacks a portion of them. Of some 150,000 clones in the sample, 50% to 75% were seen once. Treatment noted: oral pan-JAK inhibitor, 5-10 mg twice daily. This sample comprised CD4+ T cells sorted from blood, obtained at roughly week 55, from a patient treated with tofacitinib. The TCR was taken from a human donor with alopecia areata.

The CDR3 protein is CASSLTDSSYEQYF. The CDR3 DNA is TGTGCCAGCAGCTTGACCGACAGCTCCTACGAGCAGTACTTC. V is TRBV7-9 and J is TRBJ2-7, with D possibly TRBD1 on 5 matching bases. The V gene lost 3 bases and the J gene lost 0 bases, with 9 bases spanning the gap. Germline lookup yields CDR1 SEHNR and CDR2 FQNEAQ (reference sequence). The CDR3 has 14 residues.